This T cell receptor beta chain was captured in a study of blood T cell repertoires in COVID-19. Study at large: Researchers got acute and convalescent COVID-19 samples from the United States, Italy and Spain. T cells, B-cell-depleted T cells, or PBMCs supplied cDNA or gDNA.

Original processing methods: Estimates of nucleated cell counts were drawn from the amplification of reference gene primers. Here immunoSEQ multiplex PCR was the method, and the copy in TCRdb shows in-frame clones only, minus some. That table gives V, J and clone size, and the DNA gave D and trimming. Among under 75,000 clones listed, about 70% were seen once. Unmatched junction bases numbered 10, after V lost 2 bases and J lost 8 bases. Germline CDR1 is KGHDR and CDR2 is SFDVKD. The CDR3 is 16 amino acids. The TCR originated in a woman of 80 years or more with acute or convalescent COVID-19. Sequenced sample: peripheral blood. This chain links TRBV24-1 with TRBJ1-4; 7 positions agree with TRBD1. CDR3 protein: CATSDSTGDSREKLFF. Here the CDR3 DNA reads TGTGCCACCAGTGATTCTACAGGGGACAGTAGGGAAAAACTGTTTTTT.